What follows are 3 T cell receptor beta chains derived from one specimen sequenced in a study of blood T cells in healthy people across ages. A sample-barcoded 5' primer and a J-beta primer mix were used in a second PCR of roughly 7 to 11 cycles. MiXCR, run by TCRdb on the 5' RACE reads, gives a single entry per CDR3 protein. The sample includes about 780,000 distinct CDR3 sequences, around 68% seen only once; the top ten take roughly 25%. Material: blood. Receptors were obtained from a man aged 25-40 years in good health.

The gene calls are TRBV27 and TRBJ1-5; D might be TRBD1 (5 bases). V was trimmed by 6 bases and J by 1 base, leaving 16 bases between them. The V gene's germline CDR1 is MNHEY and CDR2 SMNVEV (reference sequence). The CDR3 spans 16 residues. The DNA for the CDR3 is TGTGCCAGCAGACACTCCGGGGGAAGAAGCAATCAGCCCCAGCATTTT. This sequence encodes CASRHSGGRSNQPQHF.

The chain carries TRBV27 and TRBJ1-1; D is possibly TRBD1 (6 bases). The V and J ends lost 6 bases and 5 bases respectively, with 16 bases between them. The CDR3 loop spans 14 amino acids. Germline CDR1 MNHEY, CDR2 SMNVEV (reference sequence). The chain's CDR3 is CASSLWGGGTEAFF. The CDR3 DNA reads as TGTGCCAGCAGCCTTTGGGGAGGGGGGACTGAAGCTTTCTTT.

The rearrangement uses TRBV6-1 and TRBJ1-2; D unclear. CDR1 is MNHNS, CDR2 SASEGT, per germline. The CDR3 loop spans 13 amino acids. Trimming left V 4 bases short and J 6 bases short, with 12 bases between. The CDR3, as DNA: TGTGCCAGCAGTGTGAGCTTCCAGGATGGCTACACCTTC. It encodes CASSVSFQDGYTF.